The T cell receptor (beta chain) described here comes from a study of blood T cell repertoires in COVID-19. Study summary: The samples span acute and convalescent COVID-19 from the United States, Italy and Spain. Sources were T cells, B-cell-depleted T cells, or PBMCs; the material itself was cDNA or gDNA.

The germline V gene has CDR1 SGHAT and CDR2 FQNNGV. V lost 5 bases and J 0 bases, leaving 17 bases between the germline ends. The CDR3 extends over 17 amino acids. In the source study's methods: Nucleated cell counts were estimated from reference gene primer amplification. This table comes from immunoSEQ multiplex PCR, and its TCRdb copy is limited to in-frame clones, with some not included. That table furnishes V, J and clone size, whereas the DNA furnished D and trimming. The sample records about 93,000 clones, roughly 90% being singletons. The receptor was derived from a man in his 60s with COVID-19, enrolled during active disease. Sequencing used peripheral blood. The rearrangement links TRBV11-2 to TRBJ2-4, with a weak D call TRBD1 (6 bases). CDR3 in DNA: TGTGCCAGCAGCCGCCCCGCAGGGGCCATAGCCAAAAACATTCAGTACTTC. Its translation is CASSRPAGAIAKNIQYF.